This is a list of T cell receptor beta chains from one sample in a study of tumor and adjacent non-tumor tissue in lung cancer. TCRdb called the multiplex PCR reads again in MiXCR, with one record for every CDR3 protein. The profile shows around 200,000 distinct CDR3 sequences, about 71% of them singletons. Sequenced sample: lung tumor tissue. The receptors stem from a man between 60 and 75 years old with non-small cell lung cancer. Both conserved end residues are part of each CDR3. Fields, in order: CDR3 protein, CDR3 DNA, D gene, V gene, clone size, J gene. D genes are given only for firm matches. The size entry is marked missing in some rows and otherwise reads once, few, many or a size class.

CDR3aa: CATSDPPGQGWIQREGNEQFF; CDR3nt: TGTGCCACCAGTGATCCACCGGGACAGGGGTGGATACAGCGGGAGGGGAATGAGCAGTTCTTC; d_gene: NA; v_gene: TRBV24-1; abundance: NA; j_gene: TRBJ2-1
CDR3aa: CASSRGYSHEQYF; CDR3nt: TGTGCCAGTAGCCGCGGCTACTCCCACGAGCAGTACTTC; d_gene: NA; v_gene: TRBV4-2; abundance: NA; j_gene: TRBJ2-7
CDR3aa: CATSLSGGPLLSYNEQFF; CDR3nt: TGTGCCACCAGTTTGAGCGGGGGGCCTCTACTCTCCTACAATGAGCAGTTCTTC; d_gene: TRBD2; v_gene: TRBV24-1; abundance: NA; j_gene: TRBJ2-1
CDR3aa: CVSSLVGSGIEAFF; CDR3nt: TGTGTCAGCAGTTTAGTCGGGAGTGGCATTGAAGCTTTCTTT; d_gene: NA; v_gene: TRBV11-2; abundance: NA; j_gene: TRBJ1-1
CDR3aa: CASSFGSRAQPQHF; CDR3nt: TGTGCCAGCAGCTTTGGGAGTAGGGCTCAGCCCCAGCATTTT; d_gene: NA; v_gene: TRBV5-6; abundance: few; j_gene: TRBJ1-5
CDR3aa: CASSPGTSGSGADTHYF; CDR3nt: TGTGCCAGCAGTCCCGGGACCAGCGGGAGTGGGGCAGATACGCACTATTTT; d_gene: TRBD2; v_gene: TRBV11-1; abundance: NA; j_gene: TRBJ2-3
CDR3aa: CASSQESSQASGRNEQFF; CDR3nt: TGTGCCAGCAGCCAAGAATCCTCTCAGGCTAGCGGGCGGAATGAGCAGTTCTTC; d_gene: TRBD2; v_gene: TRBV4-2; abundance: few; j_gene: TRBJ2-1
CDR3aa: CASSSDWGGNTLYF; CDR3nt: TGTGCCAGCAGCTCGGACTGGGGCGGAAACACCTTATATTTT; d_gene: NA; v_gene: TRBV11-3; abundance: NA; j_gene: TRBJ1-3
CDR3aa: CAGSGQAVFYKQYF; CDR3nt: TGTGCCGGCAGTGGACAGGCAGTCTTCTACAAGCAGTACTTC; d_gene: TRBD1; v_gene: TRBV12-3/TRBV12-4; abundance: once; j_gene: TRBJ2-7
CDR3aa: CASSPGQATDTQYF; CDR3nt: TGTGCCAGCAGCCCTGGACAGGCCACAGATACGCAGTATTTT; d_gene: TRBD1; v_gene: TRBV5-4; abundance: once; j_gene: TRBJ2-3
CDR3aa: CASNQETVSEANVLTF; CDR3nt: TGCGCCAGCAACCAAGAGACGGTGTCTGAGGCCAACGTCCTGACTTTC; d_gene: NA; v_gene: TRBV4-3; abundance: NA; j_gene: TRBJ2-6
CDR3aa: CASSYFGSGATNTEAFF; CDR3nt: TGTGCCAGCAGTTACTTTGGGTCAGGCGCCACGAACACTGAAGCTTTCTTT; d_gene: NA; v_gene: TRBV6-6; abundance: NA; j_gene: TRBJ1-1
CDR3aa: CASSQGLADSYEQYF; CDR3nt: TGCGCCAGCAGCCAAGGACTAGCGGACTCCTACGAGCAGTACTTC; d_gene: TRBD2; v_gene: TRBV4-1; abundance: many; j_gene: TRBJ2-7
CDR3aa: CASSLDMSYNEQFF; CDR3nt: TGTGCCAGCAGCCTGGACATGTCCTACAATGAGCAGTTCTTC; d_gene: NA; v_gene: TRBV6-2/TRBV6-3; abundance: many; j_gene: TRBJ2-1
CDR3aa: CACSQDLTALEHYF; CDR3nt: TGTGCCTGCAGTCAAGATTTGACTGCCCTGGAGCACTACTTC; d_gene: NA; v_gene: TRBV4-2; abundance: NA; j_gene: TRBJ2-7
CDR3aa: CSVEPSGQDTQYF; CDR3nt: TGCAGTGTCGAACCTAGCGGTCAGGATACGCAGTATTTT; d_gene: TRBD2; v_gene: TRBV29-1; abundance: once; j_gene: TRBJ2-3